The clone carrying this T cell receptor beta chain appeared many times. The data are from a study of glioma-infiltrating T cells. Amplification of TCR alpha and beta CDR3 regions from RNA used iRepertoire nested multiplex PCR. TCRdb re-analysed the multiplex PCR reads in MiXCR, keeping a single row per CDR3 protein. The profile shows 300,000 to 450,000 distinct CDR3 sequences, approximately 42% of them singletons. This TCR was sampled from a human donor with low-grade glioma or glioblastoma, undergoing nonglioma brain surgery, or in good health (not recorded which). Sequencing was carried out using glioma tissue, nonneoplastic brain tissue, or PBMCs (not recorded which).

Here the CDR3 reads CSATRTSGGADTQYF. The CDR3 bases are TGCAGTGCTACCCGGACTAGCGGGGGCGCAGATACGCAGTATTTT. The V and J genes are TRBV20-1 and TRBJ2-3; 13 nucleotides agree with TRBD2. Germline assignment: CDR1 DFQATT and CDR2 SNEGSKA (reference sequence). The CDR3 runs 15 residues. With 4 bases clipped from V and 4 bases from J, the junction kept 5 bases outside the gene matches.